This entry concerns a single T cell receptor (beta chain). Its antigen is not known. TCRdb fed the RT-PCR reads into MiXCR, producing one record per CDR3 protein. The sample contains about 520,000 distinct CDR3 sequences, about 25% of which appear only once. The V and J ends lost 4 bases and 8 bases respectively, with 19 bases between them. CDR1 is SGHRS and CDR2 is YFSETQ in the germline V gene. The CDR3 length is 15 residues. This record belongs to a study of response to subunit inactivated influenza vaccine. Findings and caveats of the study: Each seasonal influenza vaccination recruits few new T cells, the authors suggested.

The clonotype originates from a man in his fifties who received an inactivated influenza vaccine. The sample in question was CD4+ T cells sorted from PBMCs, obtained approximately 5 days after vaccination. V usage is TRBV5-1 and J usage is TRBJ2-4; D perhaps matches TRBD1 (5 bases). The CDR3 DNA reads TGCGCCAGCAGCCCCGGCGGTGGGGCAGGTCACATTCAGTACTTC. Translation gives CASSPGGGAGHIQYF.